This T cell receptor (beta chain) was profiled in a study of CD8+CD57+ T cells in acquired aplastic anemia (dated by TCRdb to between 2017 and 2018). With respect to the entire study: DNA extracted from sorted CD4+ and CD8+ cells had a mean of about 3 ug, with a range of about 0.2 to 30 ug. CD8+CD57+ expansion was defined as a frequency above the mean frequency observed in healthy subjects.

The patients picked for sequencing were ones in whom flow cytometry had shown an expansion of CD8+CD57+ cells. All patients had severe acquired aplastic anemia diagnosed by International Study of Aplastic Anemia and Agranulocytosis and Camitta criteria. No therapy had been received by the patients at the time of blood sampling. In the study, sorted CD4+ and CD8+ blood T cells from patients with severe aplastic anemia and from healthy subjects underwent deep sequencing of TCR repertoires. Patients were enrolled under clinicaltrials.gov protocols 00001620, 01623167, 00001397, 00071045, 00081523 and 00961064 in the USA. Ficoll-Paque density gradient centrifugation was used to isolate peripheral blood mononuclear cells. Before DNA extraction, CD4+ and CD8+ T cells were sorted with FACS or magnetic beads. Genomic DNA was used as template for profiling of TCR beta VDJ combinations and CDR3 sequences. TCR repertoire sequencing was run on an Illumina HiSeq 2000. In the authors' own workflow: Repertoire assessment relied on Simpson's diversity index, CDR3 size and DJ length profiles, and TRBV/TRBJ rearrangement plots. The most abundant DNA sequence in the deep sequencing data was taken as the immunodominant clone. CDR3 amino acid sequences were checked for sharing across subjects and were also compared against the VDJdb database and published repertoires. TCRdb applied fastp at Q25 and MiXCR to the public reads, then kept only in-frame beta chains. Rows are combined by CDR3 protein, so each entry shows the most common genes and DNA. TCRdb's processing, not the authors', yielded these V and J calls. The sample data list under 250,000 distinct CDR3 sequences, and less than 75% of these were observed just once. Roughly three fifths of the sample belongs to the ten largest clones.

The germline V gene supplies CDR1 SGHDT and CDR2 YYEEEE. V is pruned by 0 bases and J by 4 bases, leaving 3 bases of the junction without a gene match. There are 15 amino acids in the CDR3, from cysteine to phenylalanine inclusive. Only CDR3 DNA is held: 45 bases, read in frame from base 1. The paper's findings and limits, for the study overall: Between patients and healthy controls, no significant difference in CD8+ Simpson's diversity was found (P=0.060). Although roughly 30 CD8+ CDR3 sequences were shared by patients and controls, these sequences appeared highly expressed in patients and within the immunodominant clones of patients.

This clonotype was seen at least ten times. Which antigen it targets is not known. Base qualities are missing; no much larger clone stands one base away. Sequencing used sorted CD4+, CD8+, or CD8+CD57+ T cells (not recorded which) from PBMCs. This sequence originates from a human donor with aplastic anemia. This sequence uses TRBV5-6 and TRBJ2-1; 8 of the junction bases match TRBD2. The CDR3 has the sequence CASSLGLALYNEQFF. The DNA is as follows: TGTGCCAGCAGCTTGGGACTAGCGCTGTACAATGAGCAGTTCTTC.